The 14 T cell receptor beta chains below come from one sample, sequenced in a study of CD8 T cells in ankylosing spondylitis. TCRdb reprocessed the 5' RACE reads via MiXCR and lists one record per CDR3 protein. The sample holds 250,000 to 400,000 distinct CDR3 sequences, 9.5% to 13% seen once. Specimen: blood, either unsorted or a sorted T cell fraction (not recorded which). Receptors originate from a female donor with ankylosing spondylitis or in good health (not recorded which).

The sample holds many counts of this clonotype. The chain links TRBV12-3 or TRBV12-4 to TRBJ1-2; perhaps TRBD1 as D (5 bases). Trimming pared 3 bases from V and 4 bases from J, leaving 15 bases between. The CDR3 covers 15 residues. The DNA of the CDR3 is TGTGCCAGCAGTTTCCCCTGGCAGGGAACCTATGGCTACACCTTC. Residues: CASSFPWQGTYGYTF.

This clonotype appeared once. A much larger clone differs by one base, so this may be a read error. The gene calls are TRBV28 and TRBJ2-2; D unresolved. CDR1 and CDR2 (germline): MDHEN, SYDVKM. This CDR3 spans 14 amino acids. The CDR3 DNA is TGTACCAGCAGTTTTCCCCTCTCCTCCGGGGAGCTGTTTTTT. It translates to CTSSFPLSSGELFF.

The CDR3, as DNA: TGTGCCAGCAGCCAAGAATTGAGCGGGAGAGCTTTCTTT. Amino acids: CASSQELSGRAFF. The rearrangement uses TRBV3-1 and TRBJ1-1; no reliable D call. Looked up from germline, CDR1 is LGHDT and CDR2 is YNNKEL (reference sequence). Trimming shortened V by 0 bases and J by 10 bases, and 12 bases separated the two germline ends. The CDR3 runs 13 residues.

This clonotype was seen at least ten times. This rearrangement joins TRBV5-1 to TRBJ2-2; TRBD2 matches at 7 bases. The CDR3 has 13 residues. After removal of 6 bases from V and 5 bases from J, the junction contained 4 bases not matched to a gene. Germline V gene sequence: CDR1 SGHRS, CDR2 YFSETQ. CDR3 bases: TGCGCCAGCAAGCTGGGAGGGACCGGGGAGCTGTTTTTT. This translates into CASKLGGTGELFF.

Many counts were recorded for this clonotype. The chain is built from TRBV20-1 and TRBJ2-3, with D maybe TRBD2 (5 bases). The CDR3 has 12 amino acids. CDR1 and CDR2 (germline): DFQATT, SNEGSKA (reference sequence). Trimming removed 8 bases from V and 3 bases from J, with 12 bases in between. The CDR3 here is CSTHRGTDTQYF. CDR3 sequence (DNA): TGCAGTACCCACCGAGGGACAGATACGCAGTATTTT.

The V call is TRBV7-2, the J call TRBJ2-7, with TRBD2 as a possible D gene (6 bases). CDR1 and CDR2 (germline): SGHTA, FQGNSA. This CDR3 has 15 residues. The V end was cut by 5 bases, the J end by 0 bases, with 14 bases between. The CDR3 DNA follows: TGTGCCAGCAGCCCGGGGACTCAGAGCTCCTACGAGCAGTACTTC. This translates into CASSPGTQSSYEQYF.

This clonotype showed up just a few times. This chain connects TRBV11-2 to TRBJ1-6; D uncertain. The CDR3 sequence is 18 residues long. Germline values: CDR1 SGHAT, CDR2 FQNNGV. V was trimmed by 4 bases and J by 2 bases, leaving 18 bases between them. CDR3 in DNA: TGTGCCAGCAGCTCAAATCCGACTCTCGGCGCCTATAATTCACCCCTCCACTTT. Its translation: CASSSNPTLGAYNSPLHF. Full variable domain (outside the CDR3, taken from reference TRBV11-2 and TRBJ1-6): EAGVAQSPRYKIIEKRQSVAFWCNPISGHATLYWYQQILGQGPKLLIQFQNNGVVDDSQLPKDRFSAERLKGVDSTLKIQPAKLEDSAVYLCASSSNPTLGAYNSPLHFGNGTRLTVT.

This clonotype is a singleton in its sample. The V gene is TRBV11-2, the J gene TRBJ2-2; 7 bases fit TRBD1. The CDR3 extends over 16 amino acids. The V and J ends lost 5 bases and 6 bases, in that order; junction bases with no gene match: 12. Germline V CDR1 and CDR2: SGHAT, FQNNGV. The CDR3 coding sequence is TGTGCCAGCAGCGGCGCCGGGACAGAAAGGCCCGGGGAGCTGTTTTTT. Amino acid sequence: CASSGAGTERPGELFF.

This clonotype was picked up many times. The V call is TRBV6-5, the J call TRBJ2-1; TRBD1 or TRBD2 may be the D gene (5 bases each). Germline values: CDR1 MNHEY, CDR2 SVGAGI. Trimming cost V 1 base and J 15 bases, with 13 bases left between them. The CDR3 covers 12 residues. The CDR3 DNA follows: TGTGCCAGCAGTTACTACGGGGACCCGTGGTTCTTC. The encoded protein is CASSYYGDPWFF.

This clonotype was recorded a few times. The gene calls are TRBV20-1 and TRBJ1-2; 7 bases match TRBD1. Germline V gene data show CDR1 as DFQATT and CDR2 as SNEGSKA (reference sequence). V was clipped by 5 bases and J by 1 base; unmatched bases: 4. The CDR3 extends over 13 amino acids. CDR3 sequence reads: CSAGTALNYGYTF. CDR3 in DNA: TGCAGTGCTGGGACAGCTCTTAACTATGGCTACACCTTC.

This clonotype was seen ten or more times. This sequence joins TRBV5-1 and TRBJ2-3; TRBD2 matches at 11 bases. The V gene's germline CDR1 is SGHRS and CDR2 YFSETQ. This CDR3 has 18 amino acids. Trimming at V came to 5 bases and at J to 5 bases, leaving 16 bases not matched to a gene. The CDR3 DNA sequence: TGCGCCAGCAGTCGTCGGGCTAGCGGGAGGATGCGGGAAGATACGCAGTATTTT. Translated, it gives CASSRRASGRMREDTQYF.

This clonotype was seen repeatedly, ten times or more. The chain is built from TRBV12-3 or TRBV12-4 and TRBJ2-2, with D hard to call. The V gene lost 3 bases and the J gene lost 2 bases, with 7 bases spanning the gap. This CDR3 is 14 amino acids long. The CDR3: CASSLAENTGELFF. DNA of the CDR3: TGTGCCAGCAGTTTGGCCGAAAACACCGGGGAGCTGTTTTTT.

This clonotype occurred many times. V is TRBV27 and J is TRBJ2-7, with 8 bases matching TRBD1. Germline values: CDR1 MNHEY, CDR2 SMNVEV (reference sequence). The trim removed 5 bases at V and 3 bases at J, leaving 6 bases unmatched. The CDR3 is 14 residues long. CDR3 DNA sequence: TGTGCCAGCAGTCGGACAGGGAGCGGCTACGAGCAGTACTTC. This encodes CASSRTGSGYEQYF.

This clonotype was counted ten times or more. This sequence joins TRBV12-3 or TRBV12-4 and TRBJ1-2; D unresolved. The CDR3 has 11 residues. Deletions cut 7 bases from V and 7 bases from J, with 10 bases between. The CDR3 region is CASTAGFGYTF. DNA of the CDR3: TGTGCCAGCACCGCGGGGTTTGGCTACACCTTC.